These 7 T cell receptor beta chains share one sample of origin, sequenced in a study of technical replicates of blood from a handful of donors. TCRdb keeps only in-frame clones here, not all; method: immunoSEQ multiplex PCR. The sample lists about 75,000 clones, about 97% occurring once. The sequenced sample consisted of T cells isolated from PBMCs. The receptor source for this set is a human donor in good health.

This clone was seen just once. The chain couples TRBV6-5 to TRBJ1-2, with 8 nucleotides matching TRBD1. The V gene's germline CDR1 is MNHEY and CDR2 SVGAGI. V trimming: 5 bases; J trimming: 5 bases; junction bases outside the gene matches: 4. The CDR3 spans 13 residues. The CDR3 DNA sequence: TGTGCCAGCAGTCAGGACAGGGAGTATGGCTACACCTTC. This codes for CASSQDREYGYTF.

V usage is TRBV4-1 and J usage is TRBJ1-1, with a tentative D call TRBD1 (6 bases). From germline, CDR1 is MGHRA and CDR2 YSYEKL. Trimming shortened V by 1 base and J by 1 base, and 10 bases separated the two germline ends. This CDR3 region has 15 residues. CDR3 bases: TGCGCCAGCAGCCAAGGTGGCAGGGGGAACACTGAAGCTTTCTTT. This encodes CASSQGGRGNTEAFF.

The V and J genes are TRBV7-3 and TRBJ2-1, with 7 bases that match TRBD2. Losses at the gene ends were 1 base for V and 3 bases for J; bases not matched to a gene: 6. Per germline, CDR1 SGHTA and CDR2 FQGTGA. The CDR3 sequence is 16 residues long. The DNA for the CDR3 is TGTGCCAGCAGCTTAATCAGCGGGGATTACTACAATGAGCAGTTCTTC. It is translated as CASSLISGDYYNEQFF. Together with reference TRBV7-3 and TRBJ2-1, the CDR3 gives the full variable domain: GAGVSQTPSNKVTEKGKYVELRCDPISGHTALYWYRQSLGQGPEFLIYFQGTGAADDSGLPNDRFFAVRPEGSVSTLKIQRTERGDSAVYLCASSLISGDYYNEQFFGPGTRLTVL.

V usage is TRBV28 and J usage is TRBJ1-5; 12 nucleotides match TRBD1. J was trimmed by 6 bases and V by 8 bases; bases with no gene match: 2. The CDR3 spans 13 residues. CDR1 is MDHEN, CDR2 SYDVKM, per germline. This CDR3 reads CASGDRGLQPQHF. The CDR3 DNA reads TGTGCCAGCGGGGACAGGGGGCTTCAGCCCCAGCATTTT. The variable domain in full, completed from reference TRBV28 and TRBJ1-5, reads DVKVTQSSRYLVKRTGEKVFLECVQDMDHENMFWYRQDPGLGLRLIYFSYDVKMKEKGDIPEGYSVSREKKERFSLILESASTNQTSMYLCASGDRGLQPQHFGDGTRLSIL.

CDR3 bases: TGTGCCAGCAGCCATAGTTTGACAGGGATCCAAGAGACCCAGTACTTC. Protein: CASSHSLTGIQETQYF. The rearrangement links TRBV7-6 to TRBJ2-5, with 7 positions matching TRBD1. CDR1 is SGHVS and CDR2 is FNYEAQ in the germline V gene. With V trimmed by 5 bases and J by 1 base, 10 bases remained unmatched. The CDR3 runs to 16 residues.

The chain recombines TRBV13 with TRBJ2-1; 11 nucleotides align to TRBD2. Per the germline V gene, CDR1 is PRHDT and CDR2 is FYEKMQ (reference sequence). This CDR3 is built from 14 residues. The V gene end was trimmed by 5 bases and the J gene end by 5 bases; junction bases not matched to a gene: 2. CDR3 amino acids: CASSRLAGNNEQFF. The CDR3 nucleotides are TGTGCCAGCAGCCGACTAGCGGGGAACAATGAGCAGTTCTTC.

This chain joins TRBV6-1 and TRBJ2-7; 9 bases are a match to TRBD1. This CDR3 has 13 amino acids. J lost 4 bases, V lost 7 bases, and 5 bases had no gene match. The germline gives CDR1 MNHNS, CDR2 SASEGT. This CDR3 is CASNPGQGYEQYF. The CDR3 bases are TGTGCCAGCAACCCGGGACAGGGTTACGAGCAGTACTTC.